The rows below give T cell receptor beta chains drawn from one sample of a study of blood T cell repertoires in COVID-19. The repertoire was sequenced with immunoSEQ multiplex PCR; TCRdb's copy has only in-frame clones and lacks some. This sample has about 18,000 clones, with approximately 91% found just once. The source material was peripheral blood. The source of these receptors is a human donor in a cohort sampled during active COVID-19. Each CDR3 is given with its conserved first and last residue. The D gene is left open where the match is weak. Rows give clone size only sometimes, using once, few, many, or a class for an expanded clone.

clone_size,d_call,j_call,v_call,cdr3_nt,cdr3_aa
-,TRBD2,TRBJ2-3,TRBV15,TGTGCCACCAGCAGTGGGAGGGTTGATCGTACAGATACGCAGTATTTT,CATSSGRVDRTDTQYF
-,TRBD2,TRBJ2-3,TRBV15,TGTGCCACCAGCTCTAGCGGCCCGGGCACAGATACGCAGTATTTT,CATSSSGPGTDTQYF
-,TRBD2,TRBJ2-7,TRBV5-1,TGCGCCAGCAGCTCCCTAAGCGGGGCCCCCTACGAGCAGTACTTC,CASSSLSGAPYEQYF
-,TRBD1,TRBJ2-5,TRBV28,TGTGCCAGCTCCGGGACAGGGGTTTTAGGAGAGACCCAGTACTTC,CASSGTGVLGETQYF
few,-,TRBJ2-1,TRBV19,TGTGCCAGTAGTTCCAGTCGTGTCTACAATGAGCAGTTCTTC,CASSSSRVYNEQFF
-,TRBD2,TRBJ2-1,TRBV19,TGTGCCAGTAGTAGAGGCGGGGGGGATGAGCAGTTCTTC,CASSRGGGDEQFF
-,-,TRBJ1-1,TRBV10-3,TGTGCCGTTAACCCGGGACTTATGAACACTGAAGCTTTCTTT,CAVNPGLMNTEAFF
-,-,TRBJ2-3,TRBV15,TGTGCCACCAGCAGAGATCAAGATACGCAGTATTTT,CATSRDQDTQYF
-,TRBD1,TRBJ2-5,TRBV24-1,TGTGCCACCAGTGACCGGGACAGCAGTAAGACCCAGTACTTC,CATSDRDSSKTQYF
once,TRBD2,TRBJ2-7,TRBV15,TGTGCCACCAGCAGAGGCCGGGGGGAGGTGGCCTACGAGCAGTACTTC,CATSRGRGEVAYEQYF
-,-,TRBJ2-7,TRBV6-2/TRBV6-3,TGTGCCAGCAGCCTCTTTACAGGGAGCTACGAGCAGTACTTC,CASSLFTGSYEQYF
-,TRBD1,TRBJ1-2,TRBV2,TGTGCCAGCTCTCGGACAGGGGTTAATGGCTACACCTTC,CASSRTGVNGYTF
-,-,TRBJ2-7,TRBV30,TGTGCCTGGAACGCTTTGGGGGGTCGCGAGCAGTACTTC,CAWNALGGREQYF
-,TRBD1,TRBJ2-7,TRBV6-6,TGTGCCAGCAGTCCCCAAGGGACAGGGCTACCCTCCTACGAGCAGTACTTC,CASSPQGTGLPSYEQYF
once,TRBD1,TRBJ2-6,TRBV3-1/TRBV3-2,TGTGCCAGCAGCCTACTGACAGGGAAGTCTGGGGCCAACGTCCTGACTTTC,CASSLLTGKSGANVLTF
-,TRBD2,TRBJ2-5,TRBV6-2/TRBV6-3,TGTGCCAGCAGTCCCCGGACTAGCGGGAGCGAGACCCAGTACTTC,CASSPRTSGSETQYF
-,TRBD1,TRBJ2-7,TRBV5-8,TGTGCCAGCAGCTCGAGGGGACAGGGGGCTTACGAGCAGTACTTC,CASSSRGQGAYEQYF
-,-,TRBJ1-2,TRBV10-2,TGCGCCAGCAGTGTAATCGTAGGGGAGGCAGGCTACACCTTC,CASSVIVGEAGYTF
-,TRBD2,TRBJ2-1,TRBV14,TGTGCCAGCAGCCAGGGACTAGCGGACTACAATGAGCAGTTCTTC,CASSQGLADYNEQFF
-,TRBD2,TRBJ2-5,TRBV5-1,TGCGCCAGCAGCTCGGGACTAGCGGGATTGGAGACCCAGTACTTC,CASSSGLAGLETQYF
-,-,TRBJ2-7,TRBV29-1,TGCAGCGTTGAAGTCCCGGGAGCGAGCTACGAGCAGTACTTC,CSVEVPGASYEQYF
-,-,TRBJ2-2,TRBV11-3,TGTGCCAGCAGCTTAGGGACTGGCACCGGGGAGCTGTTTTTT,CASSLGTGTGELFF
-,-,TRBJ2-3,TRBV5-1,TGCGCCAGCAGCTGGGCCCCCACAGATACGCAGTATTTT,CASSWAPTDTQYF
-,-,TRBJ2-7,TRBV7-9,TGTGCCAGCAGCTTAAGGGGTTACGAGCAGTACTTC,CASSLRGYEQYF
-,TRBD2,TRBJ2-3,TRBV7-6,TGTGCCAGCAGCTTAAGACTAGCGGGATCTAGCACAGATACGCAGTATTTT,CASSLRLAGSSTDTQYF
once,-,TRBJ2-7,TRBV5-4,TGTGCCAGCAGCTTGACAGGGAGCTCCTACGAGCAGTACTTC,CASSLTGSSYEQYF
-,-,TRBJ1-2,TRBV29-1,TGCAGCGTTGACAGGGAACCAGGCTACACCTTC,CSVDREPGYTF
-,TRBD2,TRBJ2-1,TRBV24-1,TGTGCCACCAGCACCTACCGACTAGCGGGGTCTCTGTCTGAGCAGTTCTTC,CATSTYRLAGSLSEQFF
-,-,TRBJ1-1,TRBV10-3,TGTGCCATCAGTGAGTCTTTAGGGGCGAACACTGAAGCTTTCTTT,CAISESLGANTEAFF
-,-,TRBJ1-1,TRBV30,TGTGCCTGGAGTACAGGGCTGACGAACACTGAAGCTTTCTTT,CAWSTGLTNTEAFF
-,-,TRBJ2-7,TRBV5-6,TGTGCCAGCAGCTGGTGGCGGGGAAGCACCTACGAGCAGTACTTC,CASSWWRGSTYEQYF
-,-,TRBJ1-5,TRBV30,TGTGCCTGGAGCGAGACAGCCAATCAGCCCCAGCATTTT,CAWSETANQPQHF
-,TRBD2,TRBJ2-7,TRBV29-1,TGCCGCGCCGGGGGGGGGATCCTAGCGGAACACTCCTACGAGCAGTACTTC,CRAGGGILAEHSYEQYF
few,TRBD1,TRBJ2-7,TRBV7-6,TGTGCCAGCAGCCCAGGGGGCACCTACGAGCAGTACTTC,CASSPGGTYEQYF
-,TRBD1,TRBJ2-7,TRBV25-1,TGTGCCAGCAAAGGGGGCGAATACGAGCAGTACTTC,CASKGGEYEQYF
-,-,TRBJ1-2,TRBV21-1,TGTGCCAGCACCAAGGCGGGGAGGTCGAATGGCTACACCTTC,CASTKAGRSNGYTF
-,-,TRBJ2-5,TRBV29-1,TGCAGCGCTCGCAGGGGACAAGGGGCCCAGTACTTC,CSARRGQGAQYF
-,TRBD1,TRBJ2-7,TRBV18,TGTGCCAGCTCACCACTGACAGGGGCTGGGTCCTACGAGCAGTACTTC,CASSPLTGAGSYEQYF
-,-,TRBJ2-3,TRBV7-3,TGTGCCAGCAGCTTAACGACGGGAAGCACAGATACGCAGTATTTT,CASSLTTGSTDTQYF
few,TRBD1,TRBJ1-5,TRBV7-9,TGTGCCAGCAGCTTAGGCCCCGACAGGGGATGGCAGCCCCAGCATTTT,CASSLGPDRGWQPQHF
-,TRBD2,TRBJ2-1,TRBV9,TGTGCCAGCAGCGCAGGAGCGGGAGGAGGATGGGTCTACAAGCAGTTCTTC,CASSAGAGGGWVYKQFF
-,-,TRBJ2-5,TRBV24-1,TGTGCCACCAGTGATGCCTCCGCCCAAGATCGGGAGACCCAGTACTTC,CATSDASAQDRETQYF
-,TRBD2,TRBJ2-3,TRBV3-1/TRBV3-2,TGTGCCAGCAGCCGACAAGGGGCCGGGACTAGCGTAACAGATACGCAGTATTTT,CASSRQGAGTSVTDTQYF
once,TRBD2,TRBJ2-5,TRBV5-6,TGTGCCAGCAGCTTCCAGACGGGGGGGCGATATGAGACCCAGTACTTC,CASSFQTGGRYETQYF
-,TRBD1,TRBJ1-5,TRBV19,TGTGCCAGTAGCACCGACAGGGGGAATCAGCCCCAGCATTTT,CASSTDRGNQPQHF
-,-,TRBJ1-6,TRBV5-4,TGTGCCAGCAGCGGGGGAGGGGTTAATAATTCACCCCTCCACTTT,CASSGGGVNNSPLHF
-,-,TRBJ1-1,TRBV6-5,TGTGCCAGCAGAGTCTCAGGATTGAACACTGAAGCTTTCTTT,CASRVSGLNTEAFF
-,TRBD1,TRBJ1-6,TRBV14,TGTGCCAGCAGCCAAGAATTTGGGGACAGATCCTATAATTCACCCCTCCACTTT,CASSQEFGDRSYNSPLHF